Following are 3 T cell receptor beta chains from one sample sequenced in a study of blood T cells in healthy people across ages. The authors ran a second PCR of about 6 to 11 cycles using a sample-barcoded 5' primer and a J-beta primer mix. One entry per CDR3 protein, called by TCRdb with MiXCR from the 5' RACE reads. Of some 1,800,000 distinct CDR3 sequences in the sample, about two fifths were seen once. The sequencing sample was made of blood. The receptors shown here come from a human donor in good health.

The V and J genes are TRBV5-1 and TRBJ1-4, with a tentative D call TRBD1 (5 bases). The CDR3 has 17 residues. V lost 4 bases and J 0 bases, leaving 16 bases between the germline ends. Germline lookup yields CDR1 SGHRS and CDR2 YFSETQ. CDR3 sequence: CASSPGRDFATNEKLFF. The CDR3 DNA follows: TGCGCCAGCAGCCCAGGACGGGACTTCGCAACTAATGAAAAACTGTTTTTT.

This chain uses TRBV12-3 or TRBV12-4 with TRBJ1-2; TRBD1 agrees at 7 bases. Trimming removed 5 bases from V and 0 bases from J; junction bases left unmatched: 6. CDR3 length equals 15 residues. The CDR3 region is CASSAPGGTNYGYTF. The CDR3 region has the DNA TGTGCCAGCAGTGCCCCAGGGGGAACTAACTATGGCTACACCTTC.

The gene calls are TRBV12-3 or TRBV12-4 and TRBJ1-1; no definite D call. V lost 5 bases to trimming and J lost 4 bases, with 14 bases between them. The CDR3 has 14 amino acids. The CDR3 region is CASSDTYPGTEAFF. The CDR3 DNA sequence: TGTGCCAGCAGTGACACATATCCCGGCACTGAAGCTTTCTTT.